This T cell receptor beta chain emerged from a study of T-cell memory formation after mild COVID-19. V lost 0 bases, J lost 0 bases, and 8 bases lay in between. Germline loops: CDR1 DFQATT, CDR2 SNEGSKA (reference sequence). The CDR3 contains 14 residues. Points from the study as a whole: Pre-infection memory held some responding clones, suggesting pre-existing cross-reactive T cells responded.

Remarks on this clonotype: What it binds is unknown.

TCRdb itself ran the 5' RACE reads through MiXCR, one entry per CDR3 protein. The sample shows 250,000 or so distinct CDR3 sequences, roughly 18% of them seen only once. The sequence came from a man aged 18 to 29 who had mild COVID-19 (a few samples of this study predate the infection). Cell type and time point are not known. This chain links TRBV20-1 with TRBJ1-1, with a weak D call TRBD1 (6 bases). Sequenced: PBMCs or a T cell subset sorted from them (not recorded which). The CDR3 reads CSAREGGVNTEAFF. CDR3 DNA: TGCAGTGCTAGAGAAGGGGGTGTGAACACTGAAGCTTTCTTT.